This entry is about one T cell receptor beta chain. CDR1 is SEHNR and CDR2 is FQNEAQ in the germline V gene (reference sequence). CDR3 length: 14 amino acids. V shed 5 bases and J 4 bases; nucleotides not matched to a gene: 5. This sample was included in a study of control samples from healthy donors and cancer patients. Only in-frame clones appear in the TCRdb table, and some are missing; sequencing was by immunoSEQ multiplex PCR. This sample carries approximately 79,000 clones, approximately 89% of them seen once, and the ten largest clones take approximately 7%. This chain joins TRBV7-9 and TRBJ1-3; 7 nucleotides agree with TRBD1. The receptor comes from a man in his fifties in good health. The material sequenced was blood. The CDR3 loop is CASSQTGFGNTIYF. As DNA, the CDR3 is TGTGCCAGCAGCCAGACAGGGTTCGGAAACACCATATATTTT.